This TCR beta chain was captured by sequencing in a study of neurological immune-mediated disorders. CDR3 length: 13 amino acids. V was clipped by 0 bases and J by 12 bases, with 15 bases between them. Germline loops: CDR1 SGDLS, CDR2 YYNGEE. Findings and caveats of the study: When the repertoires were grouped phylogenetically, those of 18 of the 34 multiple sclerosis patients came together in a single cluster of related CDR3 sequences, which points to a possible repertoire-level signature. Across subjects, no CDR3 amino acid sequence appeared in expanded clones of more than one subject, a finding that suggested private repertoires in all groups.

Synthesis of cDNA was carried out by template-switch 5'RACE. The reaction used 10-nucleotide random UMIs. MiXCR, run by TCRdb on the 5' RACE reads, gives a single entry per CDR3 protein. The repertoire has 54,000 or so distinct CDR3 sequences, roughly 3.8% of them found once; the top ten carry over 5%. The table lists this clonotype with many counts. What it recognizes is unknown. This clonotype was sampled from a man aged 55 to 70 with multiple sclerosis. The chain uses TRBV9 and TRBJ2-5; perhaps TRBD1 as D (6 bases). The sequencing input was PBMCs. The CDR3 region is CASSVEVDRTKYF. In DNA, the CDR3 is TGTGCCAGCAGCGTAGAAGTTGACAGGACAAAGTACTTC.